This T cell receptor beta chain was identified in a study of shared clonotypes between healthy human individuals. Profiling relied on immunoSEQ multiplex PCR, and the TCRdb table lists in-frame clones only, not all of them. Counted here are hundreds of thousands of clones, 95% to 98% occurring once; the ten biggest clones make up about 0.06%. Sequencing was performed on naive CD4+ T cells sorted from blood. As for subset: CD45RA+ positively selected. This TCR came from a woman under 40 in good health.

The CDR3 reads CASSLTGGQYF. The CDR3 DNA sequence: TGTGCCAGCAGCTTAACAGGGGGGCAGTATTTT. The chain is built from TRBV11-3 and TRBJ2-3, with 8 nucleotides matching TRBD1. Trimming took 2 bases from V and 11 from J; bases not matched to a gene: 0. CDR3 size: 11 residues. Germline CDR1 reads SGHNT; CDR2 reads YENEEA. The full variable domain, with the rest looked up from reference TRBV11-3 and TRBJ2-3, is EAGVVQSPRYKIIEKKQPVAFWCNPISGHNTLYWYLQNLGQGPELLIRYENEEAVDDSQLPKDRFSAERLKGVDSTLKIQPAELGDSAVYLCASSLTGGQYFGPGTRLTVL.